This T cell receptor beta chain originates from a study of blood T cell repertoires in COVID-19. The wider study: Researchers got acute and convalescent COVID-19 samples from the United States, Italy and Spain.

The data were produced by immunoSEQ multiplex PCR, yet TCRdb's version contains in-frame clones alone and is incomplete. In the table there are fewer than 300,000 clones, 70% to 90% of which are singletons. Sample: PBMCs or T cells enriched from blood (not recorded which). This clonotype originated in a woman aged 25 to 39 who had recovered from COVID-19.

The CDR3 region is CASSVTGTSDEQYF. Written as DNA, the CDR3 is TGTGCCAGCAGCGTAACCGGGACTAGCGACGAGCAGTACTTC. The V gene is TRBV9, the J gene TRBJ2-7, with 10 bases fitting TRBD2. CDR1 and CDR2 (germline): SGDLS, YYNGEE. After removal of 1 base from V and 5 bases from J, the junction contained 3 bases not matched to a gene. This CDR3 is 14 amino acids long. The full variable domain, with the rest looked up from reference TRBV9 and TRBJ2-7, is DSGVTQTPKHLITATGQRVTLRCSPRSGDLSVYWYQQSLDQGLQFLIQYYNGEERAKGNILERFSAQQFPDLHSELNLSSLELGDSALYFCASSVTGTSDEQYFGPGTRLTVT.